The clone carrying this TCR beta chain was recorded a few times. What it binds is unknown. This sample was taken from a study of CD8 T cells in ankylosing spondylitis. Study results and caveats: Seemingly characteristic of ankylosing spondylitis blood was a TCR beta motif consisting of about 8 highly homologous variants. The authors reported significant enrichment of disease-linked clones in matched ankylosing spondylitis synovial fluid.

TCRdb processed the 5' RACE reads anew with MiXCR; each CDR3 protein has one entry. This table has about 88,000 distinct CDR3 sequences, 25% to 35% appearing once. V was pared by 4 bases and J by 5 bases, with 13 bases between. This CDR3 region has 14 residues. Germline CDR1 and CDR2: SGHRS and YFSETQ. The clonotype comes from a male donor with ankylosing spondylitis or in good health (not recorded which). Specimen: blood, either unsorted or a sorted T cell fraction (not recorded which). The V and J genes are TRBV5-1 and TRBJ1-5; tentatively, D is TRBD1 (6 bases). The CDR3 bases are TGCGCCAGCAGCCCAGACAGGACGGATCAGCCCCAGCATTTT. Encoded protein: CASSPDRTDQPQHF.